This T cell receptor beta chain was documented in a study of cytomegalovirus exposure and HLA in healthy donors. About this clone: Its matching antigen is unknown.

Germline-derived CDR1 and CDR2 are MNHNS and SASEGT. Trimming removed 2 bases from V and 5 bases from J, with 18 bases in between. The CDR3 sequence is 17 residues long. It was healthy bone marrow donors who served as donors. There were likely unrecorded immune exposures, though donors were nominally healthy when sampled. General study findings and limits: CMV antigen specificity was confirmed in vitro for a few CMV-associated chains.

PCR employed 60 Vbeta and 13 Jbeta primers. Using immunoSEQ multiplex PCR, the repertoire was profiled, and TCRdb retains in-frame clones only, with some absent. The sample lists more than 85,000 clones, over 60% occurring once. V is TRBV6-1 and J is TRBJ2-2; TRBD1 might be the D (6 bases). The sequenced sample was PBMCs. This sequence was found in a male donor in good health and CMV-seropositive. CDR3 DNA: TGTGCCAGCAGTGAATCTTGGTTTTTACAGGGAACCGGGGAGCTGTTTTTT. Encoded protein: CASSESWFLQGTGELFF.